The TCR beta chain described here comes from a study of T cells after yellow fever vaccination. Notes on the study in general: FACS-sorted repertoires could harbor abundant contaminating bulk-population clonotypes. Reappearance after the booster was observed for most primary-vaccination clones (96% CD4, over 70% CD8). Some clonotypes, a small share, were shared between CD4 and CD8 compartments.

5'RACE template switching produced TCR cDNA carrying a universal primer site and UMIs. TCRdb re-analysed the 5' RACE reads in MiXCR, keeping a single row per CDR3 protein. The sample contains 300,000 to 400,000 distinct CDR3 sequences, around 11% of which appear only once. The CDR3 is made up of 15 amino acids. The V gene lost 4 bases and the J gene lost 3 bases, with 15 bases spanning the gap. Per the germline V gene, CDR1 is SGHTA and CDR2 is FQGTGA. This clonotype came up many times. Antigen unknown. The sequenced sample was CD4+ T cells sorted from PBMCs, obtained 45 days after the yellow fever booster vaccination. The TCR was taken from a man aged 18 to 30 who received the YFV17D yellow fever vaccine. The J gene is TRBJ1-1, the V gene TRBV7-3, with D perhaps TRBD1 (6 bases). Here the CDR3 reads CASSSHPGVDTEAFF. In DNA, the CDR3 is TGTGCCAGCAGCTCCCATCCAGGGGTTGACACTGAAGCTTTCTTT.